This T cell receptor (beta chain) appears in the sequencing data of a study of T cell repertoires in cytomegalovirus infection. Germline V gene lookup returns CDR1 KGHSH and CDR2 LQKENI. CDR3 length: 12 residues. Points on this clonotype: The junction departs from germline at one end; a sequencing error may be responsible.

MiXCR, run by TCRdb on the reads, gives a single entry per CDR3 protein. The sample consists of some 180,000 distinct CDR3 sequences, 8% to 10% of them appearing once. The source material was PBMCs. The V gene is TRBV18, the J gene TRBJ2-1, with TRBD1 matching over 8 bases. The receptor was derived from a human donor in good health (CMV status not recorded). Some clones in this sample may be carry-over from other donors' samples. This CDR3 reads CASSLGQGRPGF. The CDR3 DNA reads as TGTGCCAGCTCACTCGGACAGGGCCGACCCGGCTTC.